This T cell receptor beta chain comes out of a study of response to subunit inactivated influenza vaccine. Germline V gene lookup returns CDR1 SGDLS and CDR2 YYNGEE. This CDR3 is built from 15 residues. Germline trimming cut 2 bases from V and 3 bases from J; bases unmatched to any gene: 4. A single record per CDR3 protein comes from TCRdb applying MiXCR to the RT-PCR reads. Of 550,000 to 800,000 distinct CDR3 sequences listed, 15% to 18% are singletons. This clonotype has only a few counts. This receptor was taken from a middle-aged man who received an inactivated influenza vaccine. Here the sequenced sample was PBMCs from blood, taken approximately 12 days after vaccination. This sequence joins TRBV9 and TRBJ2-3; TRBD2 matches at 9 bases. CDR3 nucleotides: TGTGCCAGCAGCGTGCGGGAGGGCCAGACAGATACGCAGTATTTT. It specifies CASSVREGQTDTQYF.